The present T cell receptor beta chain was sequenced within a study of blood T cell repertoires in COVID-19. As for the study in general: Specimens from acute and convalescent COVID-19 originated in the United States, Italy and Spain. From T cells, B-cell-depleted T cells, or PBMCs came the material, which was cDNA or gDNA.

V shed 0 bases and J shed 9 bases, with 15 bases lying between them. Germline assignment: CDR1 SGHDN and CDR2 FVKESK. The CDR3 is 15 amino acids. Authors' processing steps: Nucleated cell number was recorded as an estimate derived from reference gene primer amplification. Generated by immunoSEQ multiplex PCR, the TCRdb table keeps only in-frame clones and is missing some. That table is the source of V, J and clone size, and D and trimming were worked out from the DNA. The repertoire has tens of thousands of clones, around four fifths of them found once; the top ten carry approximately 9.1%. The sample consisted of peripheral blood. The rearrangement links TRBV14 to TRBJ2-1; D possibly corresponds to TRBD2 (6 bases). This sequence was found in a human donor in a cohort sampled during active COVID-19. In DNA, the CDR3 is TGTGCCAGCAGCCAAGAACCGGGAGTTATCGGTGAGCAGTTCTTC. This sequence encodes CASSQEPGVIGEQFF.